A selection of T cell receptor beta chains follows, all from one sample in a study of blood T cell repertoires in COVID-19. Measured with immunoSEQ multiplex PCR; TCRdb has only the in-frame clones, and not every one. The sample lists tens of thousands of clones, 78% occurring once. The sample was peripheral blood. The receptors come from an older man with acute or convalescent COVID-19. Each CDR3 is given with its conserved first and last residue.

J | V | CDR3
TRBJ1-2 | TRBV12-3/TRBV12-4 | CASSRQGSGGYTF
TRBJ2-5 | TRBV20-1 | CSASPQLWSSETQYF
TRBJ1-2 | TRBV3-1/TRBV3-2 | CASQFQDGYTF
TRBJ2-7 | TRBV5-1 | CASSLWAGETYEQYF
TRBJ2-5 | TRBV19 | CASSFYQETQYF
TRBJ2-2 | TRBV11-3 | CASSTHRATNTGELFF
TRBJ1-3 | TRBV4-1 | CASSQEEDRLNTIYF
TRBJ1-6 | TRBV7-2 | CASSFSGNRGNSPLHF
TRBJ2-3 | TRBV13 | CASSFGFFRRVGEHTDTQYF
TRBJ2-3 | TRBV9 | CASSTHGTSGGASTDTQYF
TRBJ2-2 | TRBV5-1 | CASRPSSGAYTGELFF
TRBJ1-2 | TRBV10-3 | CAITPGWYGYTF
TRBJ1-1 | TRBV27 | CASSYRGRGYTEAFF
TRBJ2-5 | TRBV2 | CASFGQQETQYF
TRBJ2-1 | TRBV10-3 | CATSPTSGGRYNEQFF
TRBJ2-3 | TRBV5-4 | CASSLKLAGGNTQYF
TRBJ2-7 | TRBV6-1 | CASSENVGGSGETYEQYF
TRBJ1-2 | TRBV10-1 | CASSESGGYGYTF
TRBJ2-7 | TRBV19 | CASSIRGLAEQYF
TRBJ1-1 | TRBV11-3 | CASSNFGEGEAFF
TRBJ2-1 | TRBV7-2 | CASSLASERANYEQFF
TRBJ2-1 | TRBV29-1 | CSAGRGTGGFHEQFF
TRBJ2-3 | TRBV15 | CATSRDGSSGHTDTQYF
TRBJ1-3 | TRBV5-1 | CASSPEGRGGNTIYF
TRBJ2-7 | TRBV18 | CASSPPLTTYEQYF
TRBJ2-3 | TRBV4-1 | CASSQVTTGGVTDTQYF
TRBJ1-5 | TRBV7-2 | CASSLEFQRNQPQHF
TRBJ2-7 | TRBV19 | CASSPWTGPYEQYF
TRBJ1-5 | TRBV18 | CASSPQGESQPQHF
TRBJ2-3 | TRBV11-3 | CASSSRLHPTGTQYF
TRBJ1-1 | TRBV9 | CASSWDRGPTFF
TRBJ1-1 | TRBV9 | CASSPGQGSTEAFF
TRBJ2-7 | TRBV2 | CASNRPPDKHSYEQYF
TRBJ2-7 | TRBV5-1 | CASSVLGGEQYF
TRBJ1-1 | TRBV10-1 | CASSLRGQGLNTEAFF
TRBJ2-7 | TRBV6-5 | CASRKGQAPYEQYF
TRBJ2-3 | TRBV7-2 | CASSFDRGYTDTQYF
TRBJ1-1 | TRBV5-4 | CASSPGDRGYPEAFF
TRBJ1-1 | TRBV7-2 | CASIGARGGLEAFF
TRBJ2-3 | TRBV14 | CASSQVYTGSGTDTQYF
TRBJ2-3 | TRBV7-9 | CASSPVGTDTQYF
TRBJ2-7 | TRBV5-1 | CASSFSFGTTYEQYF
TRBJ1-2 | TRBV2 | CASRTVGYGYTF
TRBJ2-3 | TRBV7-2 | CASSLGTGGAYTDTQYF
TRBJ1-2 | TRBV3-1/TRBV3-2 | CASSQDLKGGGYTF
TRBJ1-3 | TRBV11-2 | CASSFSQGSGNTIYF
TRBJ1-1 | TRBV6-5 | CASRATGSRYTEAFF
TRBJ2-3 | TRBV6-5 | CASRSASNTQYF
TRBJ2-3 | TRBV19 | CATQERGANTDTQYF
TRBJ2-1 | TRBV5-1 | CASSGLLSYNEQFF
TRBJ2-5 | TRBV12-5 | CASATERTQYF
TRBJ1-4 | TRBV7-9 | CASSPGQLNEKLFF
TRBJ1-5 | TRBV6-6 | CASSYAPGNQPQHF